Listed here are 5 T cell receptor beta chains from one sample, sequenced in a study of T cells after yellow fever vaccination. TCRdb reanalysed the 5' RACE reads using MiXCR and keeps one entry per CDR3 protein. The sample carries 100,000 to 150,000 distinct CDR3 sequences, under 9% recorded once. The source was CD8+ T cells sorted from PBMCs, collected on the day of the yellow fever booster vaccination. These receptors were obtained from a young man who received the YFV17D yellow fever vaccine.

In this sample, this clonotype turned up a few times. The V call is TRBV7-9, the J call TRBJ2-7; perhaps D is TRBD1 or TRBD2 (5 bases each). The germline CDR1 and CDR2 sequences are SEHNR and FQNEAQ (reference sequence). V lost 4 bases to trimming and J lost 4 bases, with 11 bases between them. The CDR3 spans 13 residues. For the CDR3, the DNA is TGTGCCAGCAGCTCCCGGGACCGATACGAGCAGTACGTC. Residues: CASSSRDRYEQYV.

The chain has TRBV4-2 and TRBJ1-5; unclear D gene. The V gene's germline CDR1 is LGHNA and CDR2 YNFKEQ. The CDR3 is 10 residues long. Trimming removed 10 bases from V and 6 bases from J, with 7 bases in between. CDR3 sequence (DNA): TGTGCCAACTACATTCAGCCCCAGCATTTT. It translates to CANYIQPQHF.

This clonotype was found many times. The rearrangement uses TRBV4-1 and TRBJ2-3, with unresolved D. With 4 bases removed from V and 6 bases from J, the gap between germline ends came to 8 bases. The CDR3 has 12 amino acids. Germline loops: CDR1 MGHRA, CDR2 YSYEKL. As DNA, the CDR3 is TGCGCCAGCAGCCTACGCGTTGATACGCAGTATTTT. Its protein is CASSLRVDTQYF.

This chain connects TRBV3-1 to TRBJ1-2; D ambiguous. The germline V and J ends were trimmed by 4 bases and 3 bases, with 15 bases remaining between them. CDR3 length: 15 amino acids. Germline V gene sequence: CDR1 LGHDT, CDR2 YNNKEL (reference sequence). CDR3 amino acids: CASSPRGAAHYGYTF. As DNA, the CDR3 is TGTGCCAGCAGCCCCAGAGGAGCGGCTCACTATGGCTACACCTTC.

There are a few counts of this clonotype. J is TRBJ1-2 and V is TRBV20-1; 9 bases are a match to TRBD1. The V gene's germline CDR1 is DFQATT and CDR2 SNEGSKA (reference sequence). There are 14 residues in the CDR3. V was clipped by 5 bases and J by 0 bases; unmatched bases: 4. CDR3 loop: CSASGQGPNYGYTF. Here the CDR3 DNA reads TGCAGTGCTTCGGGACAGGGACCTAACTATGGCTACACCTTC.